The 24 T cell receptor beta chains below were found in one sample sequenced in a study of T-cell reconstitution after alpha-beta-depleted transplantation in children. Construction of the TCRbeta library involved unique molecular identifiers. Each CDR3 protein gets one entry after TCRdb re-called the PCR reads with MiXCR. The table shows about 460,000 distinct CDR3 sequences, with around 13% occurring only once. The sample in question was PBMCs from the stem cell graft donor, obtained from the stem cell graft. The receptors were sampled from a human donor who donated a stem cell graft to a child with combined immunodeficiency.

The V and J genes are TRBV30 and TRBJ2-3; TRBD2 might be the D (5 bases). Germline assignment: CDR1 GTSNPN and CDR2 SVGIG (reference sequence). This CDR3 is built from 17 residues. V was cut by 2 bases and J by 2 bases, with 20 bases left in between. This CDR3 is CAWSRWGVDLNTDTQYF. CDR3 nucleotides: TGTGCCTGGAGTCGATGGGGAGTGGACCTAAACACAGATACGCAGTATTTT.

This clonotype was picked up a small number of times. The gene calls are TRBV5-1 and TRBJ2-7; no clear D gene. Germline CDR1 is SGHRS and CDR2 is YFSETQ. Trimming took 5 bases from V and 3 from J, leaving 12 bases between them. This CDR3 contains 13 residues. The CDR3 coding sequence is TGCGCCAGCAGACCGAACACGGACTACGAGCAGTACTTC. Protein sequence: CASRPNTDYEQYF.

This clonotype has at least ten counts. The chain uses TRBV5-1 and TRBJ2-1; D gene ambiguous. The CDR3 length is 14 residues. Germline V gene lookup returns CDR1 SGHRS and CDR2 YFSETQ. Trimming stripped 2 bases from V and 5 bases from J, with 11 bases between. This chain's CDR3 is CASSLATPHNEQFF. In DNA form, the CDR3 reads TGCGCCAGCAGCTTAGCGACTCCCCACAATGAGCAGTTCTTC.

The chain couples TRBV28 to TRBJ2-1; D might be TRBD1 (5 bases). The germline V gene encodes CDR1 MDHEN and CDR2 SYDVKM. V dropped 1 base and J dropped 4 bases, with 8 bases sitting between them. CDR3 length: 14 residues. The CDR3 DNA reads as TGTGCCAGCAGTTTATCGGCAGGGTACAATGAGCAGTTCTTC. Translation: CASSLSAGYNEQFF.

This clonotype was recorded many times. The V gene is TRBV29-1, the J gene TRBJ2-3, with D possibly matching TRBD2 (5 bases). Germline CDR1 and CDR2: SQVTM and ANQGSEA. This CDR3 has 13 residues. The V end was cut by 5 bases, the J end by 2 bases, with 11 bases between. The CDR3 reads CSVSGRATDTQYF. In DNA, the CDR3 is TGCAGCGTTAGCGGCAGAGCCACAGATACGCAGTATTTT.

The V call is TRBV6-1, the J call TRBJ2-1, with 8 bases aligning to TRBD1. V lost 0 bases, J lost 8 bases, and 6 bases stayed unmatched. The CDR3 spans 15 residues. Germline CDR1 and CDR2: MNHNS and SASEGT. CDR3 amino acids: CASSEARQGFYEQFF. The CDR3 region has the DNA TGTGCCAGCAGTGAAGCGAGACAGGGGTTTTATGAGCAGTTCTTC.

V and J are TRBV12-3 or TRBV12-4 and TRBJ2-3; 8 nucleotides line up with TRBD2. The CDR3 extends over 16 amino acids. The trim removed 5 bases at V and 1 base at J, leaving 8 bases unmatched. CDR3 sequence reads: CASSPSQTSGTDTQYF. For the CDR3, the DNA is TGTGCCAGCAGTCCCTCCCAGACTAGCGGCACAGATACGCAGTATTTT.

The chain employs TRBV30 and TRBJ2-3, with 7 bases identical to TRBD2. Trimming removed 5 bases from V and 0 bases from J; junction bases left unmatched: 2. Germline lookup yields CDR1 GTSNPN and CDR2 SVGIG (reference sequence). There are 13 residues in the CDR3. DNA for the CDR3: TGTGCCTGGGGCGGGGGTAGCACAGATACGCAGTATTTT. Its protein is CAWGGGSTDTQYF.

This chain connects TRBV7-3 to TRBJ2-1, with TRBD2 identical over 14 bases. After removal of 3 bases from V and 4 bases from J, the junction contained 14 bases not matched to a gene. Germline CDR1 SGHTA, CDR2 FQGTGA. This CDR3 spans 20 amino acids. CDR3 region: CASSFLGLAGGPSPYNEQFF. CDR3 DNA sequence: TGTGCCAGCAGCTTCCTCGGACTAGCGGGAGGCCCTTCCCCATACAATGAGCAGTTCTTC.

V is TRBV6-1 and J is TRBJ1-1, with a possible D match to TRBD1 (6 bases). The ends were cut back, 7 bases at V and 1 base at J, with 16 bases in the middle. The germline gives CDR1 MNHNS, CDR2 SASEGT. The CDR3 is 15 residues long. CDR3 residues: CASTSYRATNTEAFF. Here the CDR3 DNA reads TGTGCCAGCACGAGCTACAGGGCGACGAACACTGAAGCTTTCTTT.

Only a few counts were recorded for this clonotype. This chain links TRBV12-3 or TRBV12-4 with TRBJ2-2, with D perhaps TRBD2 (7 bases). The CDR3 contains 15 residues. Between the trimmed V and J ends, which lost 3 bases and 7 bases, there was a span of 15 bases. CDR3 DNA: TGTGCCAGCAGTTTTTGGGGGGGCGCGGACGGGGAGCTGTTTTTT. Amino acids: CASSFWGGADGELFF.

This clonotype was recorded at least ten times. The V gene is TRBV5-1, the J gene TRBJ1-1, with TRBD1 identical over 7 bases. V lost 4 bases and J lost 0; bases outside the gene matches: 3. This CDR3 contains 14 residues. CDR1 is SGHRS and CDR2 is YFSETQ in the germline V gene. CDR3 DNA: TGCGCCAGCAGCCGGGACAGTATGAACACTGAAGCTTTCTTT. The encoded protein is CASSRDSMNTEAFF.

In this sample, this clonotype turned up a few times. This rearrangement joins TRBV5-1 to TRBJ1-1; 9 nucleotides align to TRBD1. The CDR3 is 13 amino acids. In germline, CDR1 is SGHRS, CDR2 YFSETQ. Unmatched junction bases numbered 3, after V lost 2 bases and J lost 7 bases. The CDR3 is CASSFGQGNEAFF. CDR3 bases: TGCGCCAGCAGCTTTGGACAGGGGAATGAAGCTTTCTTT.

This clonotype has at least ten counts. The chain carries TRBV9 and TRBJ2-1, with 9 bases aligning to TRBD2. Germline loops: CDR1 SGDLS, CDR2 YYNGEE. The CDR3 totals 15 residues. V lost 0 bases, J lost 5 bases, and 3 bases stayed unmatched. The CDR3 loop reads CASSVGGRVDNEQFF. DNA for the CDR3: TGTGCCAGCAGCGTAGGCGGGAGGGTCGACAATGAGCAGTTCTTC. Full variable domain (missing parts from reference TRBV9 and TRBJ2-1): DSGVTQTPKHLITATGQRVTLRCSPRSGDLSVYWYQQSLDQGLQFLIQYYNGEERAKGNILERFSAQQFPDLHSELNLSSLELGDSALYFCASSVGGRVDNEQFFGPGTRLTVL.

The chain recombines TRBV18 with TRBJ2-7, with TRBD1 matching over 10 bases. Trimming at V came to 4 bases and at J to 5 bases, leaving 8 bases not matched to a gene. The germline V gene encodes CDR1 KGHSH and CDR2 LQKENI. CDR3 length equals 15 residues. The CDR3: CASSRTGDRGNEQYF. CDR3 DNA sequence: TGTGCCAGCTCACGGACAGGGGACAGGGGCAACGAGCAGTACTTC.

This clonotype was recorded a few times. This chain joins TRBV7-8 and TRBJ2-3; D possibly corresponds to TRBD1 (6 bases). Germline CDR1 SGHVS, CDR2 FQNEAQ. The CDR3 has 16 amino acids. The V and J ends lost 0 bases and 4 bases respectively, with 14 bases between them. The CDR3 protein is CASSLAGTRNADTQYF. CDR3 in DNA: TGTGCCAGCAGCTTAGCGGGGACACGCAACGCAGATACGCAGTATTTT. Looking up the rest from reference TRBV7-8 and TRBJ2-3 gives the full variable domain: GAGVSQSPRYKVAKRGQDVALRCDPISGHVSLFWYQQALGQGPEFLTYFQNEAQLDKSGLPSDRFFAERPEGSVSTLKIQRTQQEDSAVYLCASSLAGTRNADTQYFGPGTRLTVL.

This clonotype has ten or more counts. The V call is TRBV6-1, the J call TRBJ2-7, with TRBD1 matching 9 bases. Germline CDR1 is MNHNS and CDR2 is SASEGT. V shed 6 bases and J 7 bases; nucleotides not matched to a gene: 10. The CDR3 runs to 14 residues. The CDR3 DNA follows: TGTGCCAGCAGCGTCGGGACAGGGTGGCCGGAGCAGTACTTC. Protein product: CASSVGTGWPEQYF.

The chain joins TRBV20-1 to TRBJ2-3, with TRBD2 matching 12 bases. This CDR3 spans 16 amino acids. The V gene end was trimmed by 0 bases and the J gene end by 2 bases; junction bases not matched to a gene: 3. From germline, CDR1 is DFQATT and CDR2 SNEGSKA (reference sequence). CDR3 loop: CSARETSGGSTDTQYF. In DNA form, the CDR3 reads TGCAGTGCTAGAGAAACTAGCGGGGGGTCCACAGATACGCAGTATTTT.

The chain uses TRBV12-3 or TRBV12-4 and TRBJ2-4; TRBD2 matches 8 bases. V shed 5 bases and J 3 bases; nucleotides not matched to a gene: 12. CDR3 length: 17 residues. The CDR3, as DNA: TGTGCCAGCAGTCCAAGTGGGACTAGAGCGTTCAAAAACATTCAGTACTTC. Protein: CASSPSGTRAFKNIQYF.

Many counts were recorded for this clonotype. The chain couples TRBV5-8 to TRBJ2-2; 9 nucleotides match TRBD1. V shed 1 base, J shed 6 bases, and the junction held 1 base outside the gene matches. The germline CDR1 and CDR2 sequences are SGHTS and YDEGEE. The CDR3 consists of 14 residues. The CDR3: CASSLHRGPGELFF. The CDR3 region has the DNA TGTGCCAGCAGCTTGCACAGGGGGCCCGGGGAGCTGTTTTTT.

This clonotype was recorded a few times. V usage is TRBV20-1 and J usage is TRBJ1-5, with 9 bases aligning to TRBD1. The CDR3 runs 14 residues. V dropped 5 bases and J dropped 5; count of bases not matched to a gene: 7. CDR1 DFQATT and CDR2 SNEGSKA come from the germline V gene (reference sequence). DNA of the CDR3: TGCAGTGCTGGTCACAGGGGGCAATATCAGCCCCAGCATTTT. Translating it yields CSAGHRGQYQPQHF.

V is TRBV20-1 and J is TRBJ2-3, with TRBD2 identical over 14 bases. The CDR3 is made up of 16 amino acids. V lost 5 bases and J lost 3; bases outside the gene matches: 7. The germline CDR1 and CDR2 sequences are DFQATT and SNEGSKA (reference sequence). CDR3: CSAEGGTSGSTDTQYF. CDR3 nucleotides: TGCAGTGCTGAGGGGGGGACTAGCGGGAGTACAGATACGCAGTATTTT.

The chain carries TRBV7-6 and TRBJ1-1; no clear D. The CDR3 sequence is 12 residues long. Germline V gene data show CDR1 as SGHVS and CDR2 as FNYEAQ. Trimming took 0 bases from V and 8 from J, leaving 7 bases between them. The CDR3 loop is CASSLAFGEAFF. In DNA form, the CDR3 reads TGTGCCAGCAGCTTAGCGTTTGGGGAAGCTTTCTTT.

This clonotype was detected only a few times. The chain carries TRBV7-2 and TRBJ2-1, with D unresolved. The V end lost 1 base, the J end lost 10 bases, and 17 bases lay between the germline ends. The CDR3 has 15 amino acids. Germline V gene sequence: CDR1 SGHTA, CDR2 FQGNSA. This chain's CDR3 is CASSLEVALMSEQFF. CDR3 nucleotide sequence: TGTGCCAGCAGCTTAGAGGTCGCACTGATGTCGGAGCAGTTCTTC.